Only a few counts were recorded for the clone carrying this T cell receptor beta chain. Its antigen remains unknown. A much bigger clone sits one base away, suggesting this may be a read error. With each sample, at least 5 micrograms of total RNA were extracted. Using a J-beta primer mix together with a sample-barcoded 5' primer, a second PCR was run for roughly 6 to 11 cycles. TCRdb reprocessed the 5' RACE reads with MiXCR, giving one entry per CDR3 protein. The sample shows over 600,000 distinct CDR3 sequences, 21% of them seen only once. The data were taken from a study of blood T cells in healthy people across ages. Findings of the study overall: There were more naive CD4+ cells and higher diversity in long-lived donors than in aged donors. The authors considered diversity estimates from one million T cells to be underestimates. Unknown CMV status may confound age-related changes in expanded clones.

The source is a man in his sixties or seventies in good health. Sequencing was done on a sample of blood.

In DNA, the CDR3 is TGTGCCAGCAGCCAAGGGGACCAAGAGACCCAGTACTTC. As protein: CASSQGDQETQYF. The chain uses TRBV4-2 and TRBJ2-5, with unresolved D. The CDR3 loop spans 13 amino acids. CDR1 and CDR2 from the germline V gene are LGHNA and YNFKEQ. V lost 1 base and J 0 bases, leaving 3 bases between the germline ends.